These T cell receptor beta chains were read from a single sample in a study of CD8 T cells in ankylosing spondylitis. One entry per CDR3 protein, called by TCRdb with MiXCR from the 5' RACE reads. The sample consists of about 39,000 distinct CDR3 sequences, 4% of them appearing once. Sequencing was performed on blood, either unsorted or a sorted T cell fraction (not recorded which). These receptors were taken from a female donor with ankylosing spondylitis or in good health (not recorded which). Both conserved end residues are part of each CDR3. Fields, in order: clone size, V gene, J gene, D gene, CDR3 protein. The D gene is left open where the match is weak. The size entry gives once, few or many counts, or a class when the clone is expanded.

clone size: many; V gene: TRBV9; J gene: TRBJ2-1; D gene: -; CDR3 protein: CASSTTGLRSYNEQFF
clone size: many; V gene: TRBV9; J gene: TRBJ2-1; D gene: -; CDR3 protein: CASSGSGSYNEQFF
clone size: many; V gene: TRBV9; J gene: TRBJ1-1; D gene: -; CDR3 protein: CASSSGGWGMNTEAFF
clone size: many; V gene: TRBV9; J gene: TRBJ1-2; D gene: -; CDR3 protein: CASSVWGKGYTF
clone size: many; V gene: TRBV9; J gene: TRBJ2-7; D gene: -; CDR3 protein: CASSVSPGAIEQYF
clone size: many; V gene: TRBV9; J gene: TRBJ1-1; D gene: TRBD1; CDR3 protein: CASSSRGQDNTEAFF
clone size: many; V gene: TRBV9; J gene: TRBJ1-1; D gene: -; CDR3 protein: CASSVSSQMNTEAFF
clone size: medium-sized; V gene: TRBV9; J gene: TRBJ1-2; D gene: -; CDR3 protein: CASSVGGRITGGYTF
clone size: many; V gene: TRBV9; J gene: TRBJ2-3; D gene: TRBD2; CDR3 protein: CASSVAQGLAQYF
clone size: many; V gene: TRBV9; J gene: TRBJ2-1; D gene: TRBD2; CDR3 protein: CASSVATPVAGGPIGTYNEQFF
clone size: many; V gene: TRBV9; J gene: TRBJ1-1; D gene: -; CDR3 protein: CASSATGMNTEAFF
clone size: many; V gene: TRBV9; J gene: TRBJ2-6; D gene: -; CDR3 protein: CASSAPGRILSSGANVLTF
clone size: many; V gene: TRBV9; J gene: TRBJ2-1; D gene: TRBD1; CDR3 protein: CASSDPGQEQFF
clone size: many; V gene: TRBV9; J gene: TRBJ1-1; D gene: -; CDR3 protein: CASSVMGTNTEAFF
clone size: few; V gene: TRBV9; J gene: TRBJ2-5; D gene: -; CDR3 protein: CASSVGLDIQETQYF